This TCR beta chain is drawn from a study of blood T cell repertoires in COVID-19. Measured with immunoSEQ multiplex PCR; TCRdb has only the in-frame clones, and not every one. Counted here are about 88,000 clones, about 87% occurring once; the ten biggest clones make up 8.5% to 14%. The V and J ends lost 4 bases and 4 bases, in that order; junction bases with no gene match: 15. The CDR3 loop spans 17 amino acids. The V gene's germline CDR1 is SGDLS and CDR2 YYNGEE. The chain recombines TRBV9 with TRBJ1-2, with 8 bases identical to TRBD1. The sequence came from a man aged 80 or over with acute or convalescent COVID-19. The sequencing input was peripheral blood. CDR3 residues: CASSSGQGQGGSYGYTF. The CDR3 DNA sequence: TGTGCCAGCAGCTCCGGCCAAGGACAGGGAGGGTCCTATGGCTACACCTTC.